Sequencing of this TCR beta chain was carried out in a study of cytomegalovirus exposure and HLA in healthy donors. CDR1 GTSNPN and CDR2 SVGIG come from the germline V gene (reference sequence). The V end lost 5 bases, the J end lost 3 bases, and 19 bases lay between the germline ends. This CDR3 region has 15 residues. The study ran its PCR with 60 Vbeta and 13 Jbeta primers. The data were produced by immunoSEQ multiplex PCR, yet TCRdb's version contains in-frame clones alone and is incomplete. The sample lists tens of thousands of clones; about four fifths were seen once. The sequence derives from a man aged 50 to 60 in good health and CMV-seropositive. J is TRBJ1-2 and V is TRBV30; perhaps TRBD1 as D (5 bases). The sequenced sample consisted of PBMCs. The CDR3 loop is CAWGGRGVQDYGYTF. The CDR3, as DNA: TGTGCCTGGGGGGGGAGAGGGGTTCAGGACTATGGCTACACCTTC.